The T cell receptor beta chain described here comes from a study of memory CD4+ T cells and cytomegalovirus serostatus (dated by TCRdb to the late 2010s). Regarding the study in general: The cohort comprised about 33 healthy Belgian adults, 9 CMV seropositive and about 25 CMV seronegative. To replicate a published TCR-based CMV serostatus classifier, the researchers sequenced the CD4+ memory TCRbeta repertoires of a Belgian cohort whose cytomegalovirus serostatus was known. The paper's findings and limits, for the study overall: On the Belgian cohort, the classifier based on the original framework reached a median bootstrapped AUC of roughly 0.96, with a 95% CI of 0.76-1.00. Among the 160 or so previously reported CMV-associated TCRbeta sequences, 67 showed up in the CD4+ memory repertoires, with each one found in between one and five individuals. For CMV serostatus prediction, a median bootstrapped AUC of about 0.95 was reached with the original framework, and a median bootstrapped AUC of about 0.89 was reached with a US-trained random forest. The results were interpreted as suggesting that the CMV-associated TCR signature is mostly present in the CD4+ memory repertoire. Unlike the original study, which covered naive and memory CD4+ and CD8+ populations, the Belgian study sequenced only CD4+CD45RO+ memory cells.

As encoded in the germline V gene, CDR1 is MNHEY while CDR2 is SVGAGI. The CDR3 measures 13 amino acids from cysteine to phenylalanine. Only CDR3 DNA is held: 39 bases, read in frame from base 1. The germline ends are 13 bases apart after V is trimmed by 6 bases and J by 8 bases. A FACSAria II was used to sort memory CD4+ T cells, defined as single viable CD3+CD4+CD8-CD45RO+ cells. CMV serostatus was determined with a Roche Elecsys assay detecting serum IgG against CMV pp150, pp28, p38 and p52. After thawing, total CD4+ T cells were enriched by positive selection with CD4 magnetic microbeads. The samples came from a different study that was designed specifically to examine the CD4+ T cell memory repertoire. Peripheral blood mononuclear cells were isolated and cryopreserved according to standard operating procedures, and serum was stored at -80 degrees C. The staining used CD3-PerCP (BW264/56), CD4-APC (RPA-T4), CD45RO-PE (UCHT1) and CD8-Pacific Orange (3B5) antibodies, and Sytox blue was used to exclude non-viable cells.

Worth noting for this clone: It has no known antigen specificity. Base qualities are not recorded, but no much larger clone differs from it by a single base.

The Quick-DNA Microprep Kit was used to extract genomic DNA from the sorted cells. TCRbeta DNA was amplified with the immunoSEQ hsTCRbeta kit following the manufacturer's protocol. TCRbeta libraries were sequenced on an Illumina MiSeq instrument. Under the source paper's analysis protocol: Following removal of out-of-frame sequences, 2.4 million or so distinct TCRbeta sequences were retained, with an average of about 63,000 per individual. Each individual was scored according to the count of 150 or so previously reported CMV-associated TCRbeta sequences and the total productive distinct TCRbeta count. A beta-binomial model was reimplemented in Python, and scikit-learn random forests with default parameters were trained on data from the US cohort. On the Belgian cohort, classifier performance was reported as the median AUC, along with percentile confidence intervals, across 10,000 bootstrap iterations. Not all clones reach the TCRdb copy of this immuneACCESS table, which keeps in-frame sequences only. Checked studies attribute under half of the gap to unresolved V genes and leave the rest unexplained. That table supplies the V and J calls and clone size; D and trimming were determined from the DNA. This sample has about 82,000 clones in its table, and about 85% of those were observed once. The leading ten clones occupy roughly 0.85% of the sample.

The rearrangement combines TRBV6-5 with TRBJ2-2, and the D gene may be TRBD2, 6 bases matching. This sequence was found in an adult in good health and CMV-seronegative. Sequenced: memory CD4+ T cells from blood. The CDR3 region reads CASRSLAGGELFF. The sequence in DNA is TGTGCCAGCAGATCCCTCGCGGGGGGGGAGCTGTTTTTT.